This T cell receptor beta chain came from a study of blood T cell repertoires in COVID-19. Study-level information: There were acute and convalescent COVID-19 samples, and they came from the United States, Italy and Spain.

Per germline, CDR1 SGDLS and CDR2 YYNGEE. The ends lost 3 bases at V and 4 bases at J; junction bases unmatched: 10. This CDR3 is 16 amino acids long. In the original processing: Researchers report that nucleated cell counts were estimated from reference gene primer amplification. Method: immunoSEQ multiplex PCR; TCRdb's copy keeps in-frame clones and lacks some. From that table come the V and J calls and clone size; the DNA was used to work out D and trimming. This sample has 120,000 or so clones, with almost 80% found just once. The receptor comes from a woman older than 75 with active or convalescent COVID-19. The sequenced material came from peripheral blood. The chain has TRBV9 and TRBJ2-5; 9 nucleotides align to TRBD1. CDR3 bases: TGTGCCAGCAGCGGGGGACAGGGAGGCTTTGGAGAGACCCAGTACTTC. This encodes CASSGGQGGFGETQYF.